The 19 T cell receptor beta chains below were found in one sample sequenced in a study of T cell responses to AZD1222 COVID-19 vaccine. The table came from immunoSEQ multiplex PCR; TCRdb's copy has only in-frame clones and leaves some out. The sample has some 100,000 clones, approximately 87% seen once. The source material was peripheral blood, sampled on day 0 of AZD1222 vaccination. The source is an adult in good health.

The chain uses TRBV5-6 and TRBJ1-5; D not resolved. The germline gives CDR1 SGHDT, CDR2 YYEEEE. The V end was cut by 0 bases, the J end by 2 bases, with 9 bases between. The CDR3 runs 15 residues. CDR3 sequence: CASSLVGSRNQPQHF. The CDR3 coding sequence is TGTGCCAGCAGCTTGGTTGGCAGTCGCAATCAGCCCCAGCATTTT. Together with reference TRBV5-6 and TRBJ1-5, the CDR3 gives the full variable domain: DAGVTQSPTHLIKTRGQQVTLRCSPKSGHDTVSWYQQALGQGPQFIFQYYEEEERQRGNFPDRFSGHQFPNYSSELNVNALLLGDSALYLCASSLVGSRNQPQHFGDGTRLSIL.

This clone was observed a single time. V usage is TRBV5-4 and J usage is TRBJ2-1, with TRBD1 matching over 11 bases. J was trimmed by 4 bases and V by 5 bases; bases with no gene match: 8. CDR1 is SGHNT, CDR2 YYREEE, per germline (reference sequence). CDR3 size: 16 residues. In nucleotides, the CDR3 is TGTGCCAGCAGTCGTGACGGGACAGGGGGTTACAATGAGCAGTTCTTC. Amino acids: CASSRDGTGGYNEQFF.

The chain carries TRBV7-2 and TRBJ2-4, with a weak D call TRBD2 (5 bases). This CDR3 spans 15 amino acids. V was clipped by 5 bases and J by 5 bases, with 16 bases between them. Germline assignment: CDR1 SGHTA and CDR2 FQGNSA. This CDR3 reads CASSRRRTQENIQYF. CDR3 sequence (DNA): TGTGCCAGCAGCCGGCGGCGGACTCAAGAAAACATTCAGTACTTC.

V usage is TRBV12-3 or TRBV12-4 and J usage is TRBJ1-3; D not resolved. The CDR3 consists of 13 residues. Trimming stripped 7 bases from V and 0 bases from J, with 7 bases between. In DNA form, the CDR3 reads TGTGCCAGCACCCTTTCCTCTGGAAACACCATATATTTT. Amino acid sequence: CASTLSSGNTIYF.

The chain is built from TRBV6-5 and TRBJ1-6; D is unclear. The V and J ends lost 6 bases and 11 bases respectively, with 17 bases between them. CDR1 is MNHEY and CDR2 is SVGAGI in the germline V gene. CDR3 length: 14 residues. The CDR3 sequence: CASSYGRNGTPLHF. As DNA, the CDR3 is TGTGCCAGCAGCTACGGACGGAACGGGACACCCCTCCACTTT.

The gene calls are TRBV3-1 (or the pseudogene TRBV3-2) and TRBJ1-1; 7 nucleotides align to TRBD1. The CDR3 is 18 amino acids. Germline V gene data show CDR1 as LGHDT and CDR2 as YNNKEL (reference sequence). Unmatched junction bases numbered 11, after V lost 0 bases and J lost 1 base. For the CDR3, the DNA is TGTGCCAGCAGCCAAGATAGGACAGGTAGGGAGGCGAACACTGAAGCTTTCTTT. Protein sequence: CASSQDRTGREANTEAFF.

The gene calls are TRBV27 and TRBJ2-3; 8 bases line up with TRBD2. J was trimmed by 4 bases and V by 2 bases; bases with no gene match: 5. CDR3 size: 15 residues. Per germline, CDR1 MNHEY and CDR2 SMNVEV (reference sequence). CDR3 in amino acids: CASSLGSGLADTQYF. The CDR3 region has the DNA TGTGCCAGCAGTTTAGGGTCGGGACTAGCAGATACGCAGTATTTT.

The chain combines TRBV11-2 with TRBJ1-1, with D perhaps matching TRBD1 (5 bases). Trimming removed 0 bases from V and 1 base from J, with 12 bases in between. The CDR3 length is 16 residues. The germline gives CDR1 SGHAT, CDR2 FQNNGV. The CDR3 spells CASSLDSGGWNTEAFF. CDR3 DNA: TGTGCCAGCAGCTTAGACTCGGGGGGTTGGAACACTGAAGCTTTCTTT.

The J gene is TRBJ2-1, the V gene TRBV2; the match to TRBD2 covers 10 bases. Germline V gives CDR1 SNHLY, CDR2 FYNNEI. The CDR3 is 15 residues long. V was pared by 4 bases and J by 5 bases, with 5 bases of the junction left unmatched. CDR3 amino acids: CASSGPSGGNNEQFF. CDR3 DNA: TGTGCCAGCAGTGGGCCTAGCGGGGGTAACAATGAGCAGTTCTTC.

V and J are TRBV29-1 and TRBJ1-1; D remains ambiguous. CDR3 length equals 12 residues. Trimming stripped 7 bases from V and 0 bases from J, with 9 bases between. The germline gives CDR1 SQVTM, CDR2 ANQGSEA. The CDR3 loop is CSAIAVNTEAFF. The CDR3 DNA follows: TGCAGCGCCATCGCAGTGAACACTGAAGCTTTCTTT. Using reference TRBV29-1 and TRBJ1-1 for the parts outside the CDR3, the full variable domain is SAVISQKPSRDICQRGTSLTIQCQVDSQVTMMFWYRQQPGQSLTLIATANQGSEATYESGFVIDKFPISRPNLTFSTLTVSNMSPEDSSIYLCSAIAVNTEAFFGQGTRLTVV.

The rearrangement links TRBV28 to TRBJ1-1, with TRBD1 matching over 7 bases. CDR1 is MDHEN, CDR2 SYDVKM, per germline. This CDR3 has 14 residues. V lost 3 bases to trimming and J lost 10 bases; unmatched junction nucleotides: 11. The CDR3 spells CASSLLPGGWGAFF. The CDR3 DNA sequence: TGTGCCAGCAGTTTGCTACCAGGGGGGTGGGGAGCTTTCTTT.

The CDR3 nucleotides read TGTGCCAGCAGTTACTCCCCAGGGGGTAGCAATCAGCCCCAGCATTTT. Amino acids: CASSYSPGGSNQPQHF. V is TRBV6-2 or TRBV6-3 and J is TRBJ1-5, with 7 bases aligning to TRBD1. The CDR3 runs 16 residues. Germline V lookup: CDR1 MNHEY, CDR2 SVGEGT. V lost 0 bases and J lost 0; bases outside the gene matches: 2.

This clone was seen a handful of times. The rearrangement links TRBV6-5 to TRBJ2-5, with 8 bases fitting TRBD2. The CDR3 covers 14 residues. Germline lookup yields CDR1 MNHEY and CDR2 SVGAGI. Trimming removed 5 bases from V and 5 bases from J; junction bases left unmatched: 7. CDR3 loop: CASSPGGGLETQYF. The CDR3 bases are TGTGCCAGCAGTCCCGGGGGGGGGCTGGAGACCCAGTACTTC.

The chain is built from TRBV7-2 and TRBJ1-1, with 7 positions matching TRBD1. Germline V gene sequence: CDR1 SGHTA, CDR2 FQGNSA. The CDR3 covers 14 residues. J gave up 5 bases and V 1 base, and 4 bases lay outside the gene matches. CDR3 loop: CASSLEGAVTEAFF. The DNA of the CDR3 is TGTGCCAGCAGCTTAGAGGGGGCGGTAACTGAAGCTTTCTTT. The variable domain in full, with the rest retrieved from reference TRBV7-2 and TRBJ1-1, is GAGVSQSPSNKVTEKGKDVELRCDPISGHTALYWYRQSLGQGLEFLIYFQGNSAPDKSGLPSDRFSAERTGGSVSTLTIQRTQQEDSAVYLCASSLEGAVTEAFFGQGTRLTVV.

The V and J genes are TRBV19 and TRBJ2-1; 12 bases agree with TRBD1. Germline CDR1 and CDR2: LNHDA and SQIVND (reference sequence). V dropped 5 bases and J dropped 12; count of bases not matched to a gene: 8. The CDR3 runs to 14 residues. CDR3 bases: TGTGCCAGTAGTTCCGGGACAGGGGGCCTGAGGCAGTTCTTC. It yields the protein CASSSGTGGLRQFF.

The V gene is TRBV7-6, the J gene TRBJ1-5, with a tentative D call TRBD1 (6 bases). The ends were cut back, 5 bases at V and 5 bases at J, with 10 bases in the middle. The CDR3 length is 13 residues. CDR1 is SGHVS and CDR2 is FNYEAQ in the germline V gene. Written as DNA, the CDR3 is TGTGCCAGCAGCGACGGACAGCATCAGCCCCAGCATTTT. The encoded protein is CASSDGQHQPQHF. Combining the CDR3 with reference TRBV7-6 and TRBJ1-5 gives the whole variable domain GAGVSQSPRYKVTKRGQDVALRCDPISGHVSLYWYRQALGQGPEFLTYFNYEAQQDKSGLPNDRFSAERPEGSISTLTIQRTEQRDSAMYRCASSDGQHQPQHFGDGTRLSIL.

The gene calls are TRBV10-1 and TRBJ1-1; D may be TRBD1 (6 bases). CDR1 is WNHNN, CDR2 SYGVQD, per germline (reference sequence). CDR3 size: 19 residues. V lost 3 bases to trimming and J lost 0 bases, with 23 bases between them. The CDR3 coding sequence is TGCGCCAGCAGTGATCCACAGGGCCACCCGGTAAGAATGAACACTGAAGCTTTCTTT. Its translation is CASSDPQGHPVRMNTEAFF.

The rearrangement joins TRBV5-4 to TRBJ1-2; D possibly corresponds to TRBD1 (5 bases). In germline, CDR1 is SGHNT, CDR2 YYREEE (reference sequence). This CDR3 is 14 amino acids long. Trimming cost V 6 bases and J 1 base, with 13 bases left between them. The CDR3 reads CASNSRAFNYGYTF. The CDR3 DNA reads TGTGCCAGCAACTCCAGGGCCTTTAACTATGGCTACACCTTC.

This clone was observed a single time. The chain joins TRBV3-1 (or the pseudogene TRBV3-2) to TRBJ1-2, with 7 bases matching TRBD1. The CDR3 loop spans 16 amino acids. Germline V lookup: CDR1 LGHDT, CDR2 YNNKEL (reference sequence). Trimming at V came to 1 base and at J to 1 base, leaving 6 bases not matched to a gene. The CDR3 spells CASSQGGQLINYGYTF. In nucleotides, the CDR3 is TGTGCCAGCAGCCAAGGGGGACAGCTGATTAACTATGGCTACACCTTC.